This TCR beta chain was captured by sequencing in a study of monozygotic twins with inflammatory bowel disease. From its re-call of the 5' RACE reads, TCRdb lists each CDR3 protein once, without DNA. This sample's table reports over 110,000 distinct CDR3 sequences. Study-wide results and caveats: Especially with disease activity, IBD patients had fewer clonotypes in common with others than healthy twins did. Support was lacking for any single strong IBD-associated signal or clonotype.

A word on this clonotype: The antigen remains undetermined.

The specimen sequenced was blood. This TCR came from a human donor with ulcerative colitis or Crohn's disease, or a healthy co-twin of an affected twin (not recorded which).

CDR3 sequence: CASSLGTDRGQSDSNQPQHF. The chain carries TRBV11-2 and TRBJ1-5; the TRBD1 assignment by TCRdb is unverifiable without DNA. The germline V gene has CDR1 SGHAT and CDR2 FQNNGV. CDR3 length: 20 amino acids.